These 12 T cell receptor beta chains originate from one sample sequenced in a study of cytomegalovirus exposure and HLA in healthy donors. Assay used: immunoSEQ multiplex PCR; TCRdb lists only in-frame clones, some missing. The table lists 71,000 or so clones, over 85% of them singletons, with about 1.5% in the top ten. The sample consisted of PBMCs. Receptors originate from a man in his late teens or twenties in good health and CMV-seropositive.

This rearrangement joins TRBV5-1 to TRBJ1-2; 8 nucleotides match TRBD1. Losses at the gene ends were 4 bases for V and 6 bases for J; bases not matched to a gene: 5. The CDR3 extends over 13 amino acids. Per germline, CDR1 SGHRS and CDR2 YFSETQ. CDR3 in amino acids: CASSPGQADGYTF. The CDR3 region has the DNA TGCGCCAGCAGCCCGGGACAGGCCGATGGCTACACCTTC.

The chain combines TRBV27 with TRBJ1-5, with D unresolved. The CDR3 length is 13 residues. V lost 6 bases and J 7 bases, leaving 13 bases between the germline ends. Germline CDR1 MNHEY, CDR2 SMNVEV (reference sequence). CDR3 coding DNA: TGTGCCAGCAGCGTAGGAGGTTTCCAGCCCCAGCATTTT. It encodes CASSVGGFQPQHF.

This chain connects TRBV27 to TRBJ2-7, with D tentatively TRBD2 (6 bases). The ends were cut back, 3 bases at V and 2 bases at J, with 11 bases in the middle. The CDR3 covers 14 residues. Germline V gene sequence: CDR1 MNHEY, CDR2 SMNVEV (reference sequence). CDR3 in amino acids: CASSFGGLAYEQYF. The CDR3 nucleotides read TGTGCCAGCAGTTTCGGGGGATTGGCCTACGAGCAGTACTTC.

The rearrangement joins TRBV6-4 to TRBJ2-3; D gene ambiguous. Germline lookup yields CDR1 MRHNA and CDR2 SNTAGT. This CDR3 is 13 amino acids long. Trimming shortened V by 4 bases and J by 6 bases, and 11 bases separated the two germline ends. This CDR3 is CASSAAAKDTQYF. Written as DNA, the CDR3 is TGTGCCAGCAGTGCCGCGGCTAAGGATACGCAGTATTTT.

As for this clone: One junction end does not reproduce the germline sequence, and a read error may be involved. The V and J genes are TRBV6-1 and TRBJ1-6; 7 bases agree with TRBD1. This CDR3 contains 16 residues. Germline V lookup: CDR1 MNHNS, CDR2 SASEGT. CDR3 bases: TGTGCCAGCACTGAAGGCAGGGGGGCCTTTAATTCACCCCTCCACTTT. Amino acids: CASTEGRGAFNSPLHF.

This clone was recorded only once. The V and J genes are TRBV9 and TRBJ2-1, with D perhaps TRBD2 (5 bases). Deletions cut 7 bases from V and 4 bases from J, with 15 bases between. CDR3 length equals 14 residues. CDR1 and CDR2 from the germline V gene are SGDLS and YYNGEE. The CDR3 DNA sequence: TGTGCCAGCGGTCGATCGACTACATACAATGAGCAGTTCTTC. This gives the protein CASGRSTTYNEQFF.

The chain is built from TRBV5-1 and TRBJ1-6, with 7 bases that match TRBD1. Per germline, CDR1 SGHRS and CDR2 YFSETQ. V shed 1 base and J 5 bases; nucleotides not matched to a gene: 3. CDR3 length: 15 amino acids. The CDR3 DNA reads as TGCGCCAGCAGCTTGTACGGGACAGATAATTCACCCCTCCACTTT. Translated, it gives CASSLYGTDNSPLHF.

This rearrangement joins TRBV5-1 to TRBJ1-1; maybe TRBD1 (6 bases). CDR1 is SGHRS, CDR2 YFSETQ, per germline. The CDR3 totals 16 residues. V was pared by 4 bases and J by 1 base, with 17 bases between. The CDR3 DNA is TGCGCCAGCAGCCCAATGACCAGGGGTAAGAACACTGAAGCTTTCTTT. This codes for CASSPMTRGKNTEAFF.

The V gene is TRBV13, the J gene TRBJ2-7; no reliable D call. Germline V lookup: CDR1 PRHDT, CDR2 FYEKMQ (reference sequence). Trimming removed 0 bases from V and 0 bases from J, with 6 bases in between. This CDR3 region has 14 residues. Written as DNA, the CDR3 is TGTGCCAGCAGCTTAGGGTCCAGCTCCTACGAGCAGTACTTC. Translating gives CASSLGSSSYEQYF.

This chain connects TRBV2 to TRBJ1-2, with D unresolved. The CDR3 spans 12 residues. V was trimmed by 4 bases and J by 9 bases, leaving 12 bases between them. The V gene's germline CDR1 is SNHLY and CDR2 FYNNEI. The CDR3 spells CASSVGGQRYTF. The CDR3 DNA follows: TGTGCCAGCAGTGTAGGAGGTCAGCGCTACACCTTC.

The chain recombines TRBV7-9 with TRBJ1-1, with D perhaps TRBD1 (6 bases). The length of the CDR3 is 15 residues. Germline values: CDR1 SEHNR, CDR2 FQNEAQ (reference sequence). Trimming removed 3 bases from V and 1 base from J, with 12 bases in between. Here the CDR3 reads CASSFQGGSNTEAFF. The CDR3 nucleotides read TGTGCCAGCAGCTTCCAAGGGGGTTCGAACACTGAAGCTTTCTTT. Looking up the rest from reference TRBV7-9 and TRBJ1-1 gives the full variable domain: DTGVSQNPRHKITKRGQNVTFRCDPISEHNRLYWYRQTLGQGPEFLTYFQNEAQLEKSRLLSDRFSAERPKGSFSTLEIQRTEQGDSAMYLCASSFQGGSNTEAFFGQGTRLTVV.

The rearrangement joins TRBV7-9 to TRBJ2-4; possible D gene TRBD1, 5 bases. Trimming shortened V by 1 base and J by 0 bases, and 16 bases separated the two germline ends. This CDR3 has 18 residues. Germline V lookup: CDR1 SEHNR, CDR2 FQNEAQ (reference sequence). The CDR3 spells CASSLVRRQTVAKNIQYF. Written as DNA, the CDR3 is TGTGCCAGCAGCTTAGTCAGACGACAGACTGTAGCCAAAAACATTCAGTACTTC.